The rows below give T cell receptor beta chains drawn from one sample of a study of cytomegalovirus exposure and HLA in healthy donors. The table came from immunoSEQ multiplex PCR; TCRdb's copy has only in-frame clones and leaves some out. The repertoire consists of tens of thousands of clones, with roughly 91% occurring once and the leading ten covering over 2%. Source material: PBMCs. The source is a man aged 25-40 years in good health and CMV-seronegative. Both conserved end residues are part of each CDR3.

j_call v_call cdr3_aa
TRBJ2-6 TRBV18 CASSASDSSGANVLTF
TRBJ2-5 TRBV4-2 CASSPGGDMSGGTQYF
TRBJ2-3 TRBV10-3 CAIGGQATDTQYF
TRBJ2-1 TRBV4-2 CASSQLEINSYNEQFF
TRBJ2-1 TRBV5-1 CASNPGGGFQENEQFF
TRBJ1-4 TRBV7-2 CASSERTGGREKLFF
TRBJ2-7 TRBV6-1 CASSEGTAHFEQYF
TRBJ2-7 TRBV4-1 CASSQFTTDRGGEQYF
TRBJ2-7 TRBV7-8 CASSLASLAGEFYEQYF
TRBJ2-2 TRBV19 CASENRGGPGELFF
TRBJ2-1 TRBV11-2 CASSFKRAQFF
TRBJ2-7 TRBV27 CASSFLVGLAYEQYF
TRBJ1-3 TRBV7-2 CASSFQGTGGNTIYF
TRBJ2-7 TRBV2 CARGGNPYEQYF
TRBJ1-4 TRBV7-9 CASSNLGAGEKLFF